The entry that follows covers one TCR beta chain sequence. This clonotype was counted at least ten times. The clone's antigen remains unknown. The input lacks base qualities; no much larger clone sits a single base away. The time point tag for this specimen amounts to: pre-sensitization, week 0. Read against the paper, the sample's treatment or condition label means: therapeutic diphenylcyclopropenone sensitization with weekly scalp DPC. At every patch-test visit, the blood draw took place before the patch test was put on. Eligible patients were aged 18 to 70, diagnosed with alopecia, deemed suitable for DPC therapy, and excluded if pregnant. Total RNA was extracted from unfractionated whole blood collected in Tempus Blood RNA tubes. This sample was taken from a study of human T cells and chemical hapten exposure (dated by TCRdb to the early 2020s). Background on the whole study: For sensitization, 2% DPC in acetone was applied to an approximately 2 cm by approximately 2 cm area of upper inner arm skin. Blood samples were taken from patients before sensitization (week 0) and then at 2, 6 and about 24 weeks after DPC sensitization. Libraries were pooled for sequencing, and per-sample TCR yields varied mainly because of small differences in library volumes within the pool. The patient cohort, mostly female, included alopecia areata with under or over 50% scalp involvement, alopecia totalis and alopecia universalis. Patients additionally received weekly therapeutic DPC doses to the scalp throughout the roughly 23-week study period. Peripheral blood TCR repertoire changes were tracked in vivo in alopecia patients during primary and secondary sensitization to the hapten diphenylcyclopropenone (DPC). Patch testing on the upper back used Finn chambers containing 0.01% DPC, with scoring done after 6 days according to International Contact Dermatitis Research Group standards. Approximately 28 alopecia patients provided blood for TCR sequencing at one to four time points (pre-sensitization, 2, 6 and 24 weeks).

Relative to germline, V is 3 bases shorter and J is 0 bases shorter, with 12 bases between their ends. The germline V gene supplies CDR1 SGHTA and CDR2 FQGNSA. Inclusive of the bounding cysteine and phenylalanine, the CDR3 is 16 residues long. Only the CDR3 part of the read is kept: 48 bases, read in frame from the first base. Points the paper makes about the study in general: Because all patients had alopecia, a presumed autoimmune disease, the immune response of the patients might differ from that of healthy individuals. A positive correlation was found between the number of PT1 expanded TCRs and patch test score, with significance reached at thresholds 8, 16 and 32 but not 4. No change with DPC sensitization was found in the number of TCRs above 1 in 1000 frequency, and no evidence of global repertoire structure alterations was found. Significantly more large CDR3 similarity clusters were formed by expanded TCRs than by pre-sensitization or healthy control sets, consistent with antigen-driven responses. Repeated subsampling changed both the strength of the expansion versus patch-test correlation and the threshold at which that correlation became significant.

Library construction relied on RACE. The listed sequencing device is NextSeq 500. During library preparation, unique molecular identifiers were attached to individual cDNA molecules so that TCRs could be counted quantitatively and reproducibly. Each blood RNA sample was used to sequence both TCR alpha and TCR beta chains. Processing in the source paper ran as follows. The median number of TCRs per sample was approximately 98,000, ranging from about 23,224 to 750,000. V, J and CDR3 annotation of the TCR reads was performed with the Decombinator software suite. Every sample was subsampled to the same number of TCRs (28,000) for the PS versus PT1 abundance plots. TCRs were defined as expanded if absent before sensitization and observed at least eight times at the 2-week time point. TCRdb reprocessed the public reads (quality trimming at Q25 with fastp, clone calling with MiXCR) and kept in-frame beta chains. Every distinct CDR3 protein forms one entry, paired with its most common genes and DNA. The V and J calls come from TCRdb's annotation, not from the publication. For this sample the table gives more than 300,000 distinct CDR3 sequences, of which approximately 5% were detected only once. Approximately 2.4% of the sample comes from the top ten.

The receptor was derived from a woman between 50 and 59 years old with alopecia areata. Some clones in this sample may be carry-over from other donors' samples. The rearrangement joined TRBV7-2 to TRBJ1-3, with TRBD1 tentatively as D gene (5 bases match). The material sequenced was whole blood, taken in connection with sensitization to the hapten diphenylcyclopropenone (DPC). CDR3 region: CASSFQGQSSGNTIYF. The DNA is TGTGCCAGCAGCTTCCAGGGCCAGAGCTCTGGAAACACCATATATTTT.